This T cell receptor (beta chain) emerged from a study of T cell responses to AZD1222 COVID-19 vaccine. This clone showed up just a few times. Its ends do not fully match the called genes, so a read error is possible. CDR3 size: 12 residues. CDR1 and CDR2 from the germline V gene are SGHVS and FQNEAQ. TCRdb's copy holds only in-frame clones and misses some; the assay was immunoSEQ multiplex PCR. There are 130,000 to 150,000 clones in the sample; 80% to 95% occur only once, and 3% to 3.5% lies in the top ten. This sequence was found in an adult in good health. The V gene is TRBV7-8, the J gene TRBJ1-5, with D hard to call. Source: peripheral blood, taken on day 0 of AZD1222 vaccination. In DNA, the CDR3 is TGTGCCAGCAGCGACGGGAATCGGCCCCAGCATTTT. This translates into CASSDGNRPQHF.